The 21 T cell receptor beta chains below all came from one sample that was sequenced in a study of identical twins. TCRdb processed the 5' RACE reads anew with MiXCR; each CDR3 protein has one entry. The sample lists about 1.7 million distinct CDR3 sequences; roughly 35% were seen once. The sequencing input was cord blood. Receptor source: a newborn girl in good health.

This clonotype was observed a handful of times. The rearrangement joins TRBV20-1 to TRBJ1-2, with D possibly matching TRBD1 (5 bases). The CDR3 covers 14 residues. Trimming stripped 3 bases from V and 4 bases from J, with 15 bases between. Germline V gene data show CDR1 as DFQATT and CDR2 as SNEGSKA (reference sequence). CDR3 DNA sequence: TGCAGTGCTAGCGACACTTCGGGACCCTATGGCTACACCTTC. Amino acids: CSASDTSGPYGYTF.

Concerning this clonotype itself: One junction end does not reproduce the germline sequence, and a read error may be involved. The J gene is TRBJ2-3, the V gene TRBV19; unclear D gene. Germline-derived CDR1 and CDR2 are LNHDA and SQIVND (reference sequence). This CDR3 is built from 14 residues. The CDR3 loop is CASNIGRATHTQYF. CDR3 coding DNA: TGTGCCAGTAACATCGGACGGGCCACACATACGCAGTATTTT.

Concerning this clonotype itself: This clone may be a read error of a much larger clone one base away. This chain links TRBV12-3 or TRBV12-4 with TRBJ2-4; D not resolved. The DNA end favors TRBJ2-7, so the J call may be wrong. The CDR3 runs 15 residues. Here the CDR3 reads CACSPGTTFSYEQYF. For the CDR3, the DNA is TGTGCCTGCAGCCCCGGAACCACCTTCTCCTACGAGCAGTACTTC.

The gene calls are TRBV14 and TRBJ2-1; the match to TRBD2 covers 8 bases. Germline loops: CDR1 SGHDN, CDR2 FVKESK. The CDR3 is 18 residues long. Trimming cost V 1 base and J 3 bases; bases outside gene matches: 11. CDR3 region: CASSQVLSGSPVYNEQFF. DNA for the CDR3: TGTGCCAGCAGCCAAGTTTTGAGCGGGAGCCCCGTCTACAATGAGCAGTTCTTC.

This clonotype has a handful of counts. This chain joins TRBV7-2 and TRBJ1-3; no clear D. This CDR3 comprises 12 residues. The germline gives CDR1 SGHTA, CDR2 FQGNSA. The V and J ends lost 5 bases and 5 bases respectively, with 7 bases between them. The CDR3: CASSASRNTIYF. The CDR3 DNA sequence: TGTGCCAGCAGCGCCTCAAGAAACACCATATATTTT.

The chain uses TRBV27 and TRBJ2-7; the D is unclear. Germline V CDR1 and CDR2: MNHEY, SMNVEV (reference sequence). Trimming left V 3 bases short and J 12 bases short, with 3 bases between. The CDR3 has 8 residues. The CDR3 is CASSFPYF. CDR3 bases: TGTGCCAGCAGTTTCCCGTACTTC.

The chain joins TRBV5-6 to TRBJ2-1, with D perhaps TRBD1 (5 bases). The CDR3 is made up of 14 amino acids. Germline assignment: CDR1 SGHDT and CDR2 YYEEEE. The V gene lost 4 bases and the J gene lost 1 base, with 9 bases spanning the gap. This chain's CDR3 is CASSTQVSYNEQFF. CDR3 coding DNA: TGTGCCAGCAGCACACAGGTGTCCTACAATGAGCAGTTCTTC. The full variable domain, its missing parts supplied by reference TRBV5-6 and TRBJ2-1, is DAGVTQSPTHLIKTRGQQVTLRCSPKSGHDTVSWYQQALGQGPQFIFQYYEEEERQRGNFPDRFSGHQFPNYSSELNVNALLLGDSALYLCASSTQVSYNEQFFGPGTRLTVL.

This chain joins TRBV20-1 and TRBJ1-1, with TRBD1 matching 12 bases. Germline loops: CDR1 DFQATT, CDR2 SNEGSKA (reference sequence). The V and J ends lost 5 bases and 13 bases, in that order; junction bases with no gene match: 14. The CDR3 loop spans 14 amino acids. The CDR3 region is CSALGDRGPSKGFF. The CDR3 DNA reads TGCAGTGCTCTGGGGGACAGGGGGCCCAGTAAGGGTTTCTTT.

The chain has TRBV11-2 and TRBJ2-2; 8 nucleotides match TRBD2. The germline V gene has CDR1 SGHAT and CDR2 FQNNGV. This CDR3 spans 13 amino acids. Losses at the gene ends were 1 base for V and 9 bases for J; bases not matched to a gene: 1. The CDR3 region has the DNA TGTGCCAGCAGCTTAGGACTAGCGAGGGAGCTGTTTTTT. This gives the protein CASSLGLARELFF.

This clonotype was seen a handful of times. The V call is TRBV20-1, the J call TRBJ2-7; 10 nucleotides line up with TRBD2. This CDR3 has 13 residues. CDR1 is DFQATT and CDR2 is SNEGSKA in the germline V gene (reference sequence). The trim removed 5 bases at V and 2 bases at J, leaving 3 bases unmatched. The CDR3 sequence: CSAGTSVTYEQYF. CDR3 nucleotide sequence: TGCAGTGCTGGGACTAGCGTAACCTACGAGCAGTACTTC.

This clonotype was counted a few times. V gene TRBV7-9 combines with J gene TRBJ2-1, with 12 bases identical to TRBD2. This CDR3 is 16 amino acids long. CDR1 is SEHNR and CDR2 is FQNEAQ in the germline V gene (reference sequence). J was trimmed by 6 bases and V by 5 bases; bases with no gene match: 8. CDR3 region: CASSPPSGRAPNEQFF. The CDR3 nucleotides are TGTGCCAGCAGCCCCCCTAGCGGGAGGGCCCCCAATGAGCAGTTCTTC.

The chain recombines TRBV3-1 with TRBJ2-3; 12 bases are shared with TRBD2. V lost 4 bases and J lost 6; bases outside the gene matches: 11. CDR1 and CDR2 from the germline V gene are LGHDT and YNNKEL (reference sequence). This CDR3 is built from 17 residues. CDR3 nucleotide sequence: TGTGCCAGCAGCCTAGGGAAGTCTAGCGGGAGGGCTGATACGCAGTATTTT. This gives the protein CASSLGKSSGRADTQYF.

The chain employs TRBV28 and TRBJ2-1, with 13 bases aligning to TRBD2. V was pared by 3 bases and J by 7 bases, with 9 bases of the junction left unmatched. Per germline, CDR1 MDHEN and CDR2 SYDVKM. The CDR3 covers 17 residues. In nucleotides, the CDR3 is TGTGCCAGCAGTTTTAGAACTAGCGGGAGGGGGCCGAATGAGCAGTTCTTC. It translates to CASSFRTSGRGPNEQFF.

This clonotype showed up just once. The V gene is TRBV20-1, the J gene TRBJ2-3, with 7 bases lining up with TRBD2. The CDR3 spans 12 residues. Unmatched junction bases numbered 1, after V lost 5 bases and J lost 2 bases. Germline CDR1 and CDR2: DFQATT and SNEGSKA (reference sequence). CDR3 loop: CSAGGDTDTQYF. In DNA, the CDR3 is TGCAGTGCTGGGGGGGACACAGATACGCAGTATTTT.

V is TRBV20-1 and J is TRBJ1-2; D ambiguous. This CDR3 has 12 amino acids. Looked up from germline, CDR1 is DFQATT and CDR2 is SNEGSKA (reference sequence). The ends were cut back, 3 bases at V and 4 bases at J, with 9 bases in the middle. For the CDR3, the DNA is TGCAGTGCTAGGCGGGGAACCTATGGCTACACCTTC. It specifies CSARRGTYGYTF.

The chain recombines TRBV20-1 with TRBJ2-2; 10 bases are shared with TRBD2. The trim removed 2 bases at V and 3 bases at J, leaving 0 bases unmatched. This CDR3 is built from 14 residues. Germline assignment: CDR1 DFQATT and CDR2 SNEGSKA (reference sequence). In DNA form, the CDR3 reads TGCAGTGCTAGACTAGCGGGAGACACCGGGGAGCTGTTTTTT. Translated: CSARLAGDTGELFF.

In its sample, this clonotype was seen a few times. V and J are TRBV20-1 and TRBJ1-5, with 8 bases aligning to TRBD1. This CDR3 contains 13 residues. V lost 5 bases, J lost 8 bases, and 8 bases stayed unmatched. Germline V gives CDR1 DFQATT, CDR2 SNEGSKA (reference sequence). CDR3: CSAGRQGKKPQHF. The CDR3 nucleotides read TGCAGTGCTGGCCGACAGGGGAAAAAGCCCCAGCATTTT.

For this clonotype: Compared with germline, one end of the junction differs, possibly owing to a read error. V is TRBV11-1 and J is TRBJ2-1; 11 bases align to TRBD2. Germline values: CDR1 SGHAT, CDR2 FQDESV (reference sequence). The CDR3 runs to 21 residues. The DNA for the CDR3 is TGTGTCAGCAGCTTTGGTAGCGGGGGGGCTATAAGGCTTCCCTCCTACAATGAGCAGTTCTTC. Translation gives CVSSFGSGGAIRLPSYNEQFF. Complete variable domain (other parts from reference TRBV11-1 and TRBJ2-1): EAEVAQSPRYKITEKSQAVAFWCDPISGHATLYWYRQILGQGPELLVQFQDESVVDDSQLPKDRFSAERLKGVDSTLKIQPAELGDSAMYLCVSSFGSGGAIRLPSYNEQFFGPGTRLTVL.

V is TRBV9 and J is TRBJ1-2; D not certain. Per germline, CDR1 SGDLS and CDR2 YYNGEE. This CDR3 is built from 13 residues. V lost 4 bases to trimming and J lost 4 bases, with 11 bases between them. The CDR3 sequence is CASSPPLPYGYTF. The CDR3 nucleotides read TGTGCCAGCAGCCCTCCCCTGCCCTATGGCTACACCTTC.

This clonotype was seen only a few times. This sequence joins TRBV12-3 or TRBV12-4 and TRBJ2-5; weak D call: TRBD2 (5 bases). V was shortened by 3 bases and J by 9 bases, with 11 bases between the two germline ends. CDR3 length equals 12 residues. CDR3 loop: CASSFTMEAQYF. The CDR3 DNA follows: TGTGCCAGCAGTTTTACCATGGAGGCCCAGTACTTC.

The chain couples TRBV6-6 to TRBJ1-1; the match to TRBD1 covers 8 bases. The CDR3 consists of 12 residues. J lost 5 bases, V lost 7 bases, and 3 bases had no gene match. Germline V gives CDR1 MNHNY, CDR2 SVGAGI (reference sequence). The CDR3 here is CASNRGSTEAFF. In nucleotides, the CDR3 is TGTGCCAGCAACAGGGGGTCTACTGAAGCTTTCTTT.